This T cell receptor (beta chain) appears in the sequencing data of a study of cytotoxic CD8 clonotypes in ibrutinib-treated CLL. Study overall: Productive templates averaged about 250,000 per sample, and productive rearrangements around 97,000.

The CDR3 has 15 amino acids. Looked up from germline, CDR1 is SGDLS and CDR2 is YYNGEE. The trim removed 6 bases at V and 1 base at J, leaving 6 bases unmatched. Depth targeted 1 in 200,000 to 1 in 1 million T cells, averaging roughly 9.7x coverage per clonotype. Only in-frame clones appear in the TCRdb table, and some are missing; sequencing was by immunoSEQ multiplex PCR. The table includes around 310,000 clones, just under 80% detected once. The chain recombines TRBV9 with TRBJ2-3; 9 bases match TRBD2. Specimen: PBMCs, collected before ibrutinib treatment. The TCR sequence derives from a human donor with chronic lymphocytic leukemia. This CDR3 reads CASTQTSGRTDTQYF. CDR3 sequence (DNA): TGTGCCAGCACCCAGACTAGCGGACGCACAGATACGCAGTATTTT.